This record concerns one TCR beta chain sequence. Germline V gene sequence: CDR1 SGHTA, CDR2 FQGNSA. Unmatched junction bases numbered 7, after V lost 1 base and J lost 6 bases. This CDR3 comprises 15 residues. The PCR ran on 60 Vbeta and 13 Jbeta primers. Generated by immunoSEQ multiplex PCR, the TCRdb table keeps only in-frame clones and is missing some. In the table there are some 150,000 clones, approximately 80% of which are singletons. The data were obtained in a study of cytomegalovirus exposure and HLA in healthy donors. The receptor was derived from a woman between 45 and 65 years old in good health and CMV-seropositive. The chain carries TRBV7-2 and TRBJ2-7; 9 nucleotides align to TRBD1. The sample was PBMCs. The CDR3 loop reads CASSLGGQGSLEQYF. In DNA form, the CDR3 reads TGTGCCAGCAGCTTAGGGGGACAGGGTAGTCTCGAGCAGTACTTC. Together with reference TRBV7-2 and TRBJ2-7, the CDR3 gives the full variable domain: GAGVSQSPSNKVTEKGKDVELRCDPISGHTALYWYRQSLGQGLEFLIYFQGNSAPDKSGLPSDRFSAERTGGSVSTLTIQRTQQEDSAVYLCASSLGGQGSLEQYFGPGTRLTVT.